The 24 T cell receptor beta chains presented below share a single source sample, sequenced in a study of blood T cell repertoires in COVID-19. Some clones are missing from TCRdb's copy, which holds only in-frame ones; the method was immunoSEQ multiplex PCR. This table holds 200,000 to 300,000 clones, just under 85% found once. Sequenced material: peripheral blood. These receptors were taken from a man aged 50 or older with acute or convalescent COVID-19.

V gene TRBV5-4 combines with J gene TRBJ1-3; no definite D call. The V gene lost 0 bases and the J gene lost 0 bases, with 10 bases spanning the gap. CDR1 and CDR2 from the germline V gene are SGHNT and YYREEE (reference sequence). The CDR3 extends over 16 amino acids. This CDR3 is CASSLASGSSGNTIYF. CDR3 nucleotides: TGTGCCAGCAGCTTGGCCTCAGGAAGCTCTGGAAACACCATATATTTT.

This clone was counted between two and nine times. The chain joins TRBV9 to TRBJ1-6; D gene unclear. CDR3 length: 15 residues. Trimming pared 3 bases from V and 9 bases from J, leaving 16 bases between. Germline CDR1 SGDLS, CDR2 YYNGEE. CDR3 region: CASSGQTRGISPLHF. CDR3 DNA sequence: TGTGCCAGCAGCGGGCAGACACGAGGGATTTCACCCCTCCACTTT.

This clone was recorded once. The chain combines TRBV6-5 with TRBJ1-4; the D is unclear. The germline V gene encodes CDR1 MNHEY and CDR2 SVGAGI. Trimming pared 6 bases from V and 2 bases from J, leaving 13 bases between. The CDR3 runs 15 residues. The CDR3, as DNA: TGTGCCAGCAGAACCGGTCAGGTGACTAATGAAAAACTGTTTTTT. Translated, it gives CASRTGQVTNEKLFF.

The chain couples TRBV7-9 to TRBJ1-3; D is ambiguous. Germline assignment: CDR1 SEHNR and CDR2 FQNEAQ (reference sequence). This CDR3 has 14 residues. Trimming took off 5 bases at V and 3 bases at J, with 11 bases between the two ends. As DNA, the CDR3 is TGTGCCAGCAGCCTACCTACTAGTGGAAACACCATATATTTT. This gives the protein CASSLPTSGNTIYF. Full variable domain (remainder filled in from reference TRBV7-9 and TRBJ1-3): DTGVSQNPRHKITKRGQNVTFRCDPISEHNRLYWYRQTLGQGPEFLTYFQNEAQLEKSRLLSDRFSAERPKGSFSTLEIQRTEQGDSAMYLCASSLPTSGNTIYFGEGSWLTVV.

This clone was counted only a few times. The V and J genes are TRBV12-3 or TRBV12-4 and TRBJ1-6; no definite D call. The V end was cut by 3 bases, the J end by 9 bases, with 6 bases between. This CDR3 comprises 12 residues. The DNA for the CDR3 is TGTGCCAGCAGTTTTCGGGTTTCACCCCTCCACTTT. Translating it yields CASSFRVSPLHF.

This chain connects TRBV7-3 to TRBJ2-5; 10 bases align to TRBD1. The CDR3 is made up of 17 amino acids. V lost 4 bases, J lost 0 bases, and 8 bases stayed unmatched. The germline gives CDR1 SGHTA, CDR2 FQGTGA. CDR3 sequence reads: CASSSGQGNFYQETQYF. The CDR3 bases are TGTGCCAGCAGCTCGGGACAGGGGAACTTCTACCAAGAGACCCAGTACTTC.

The V call is TRBV5-5, the J call TRBJ1-2, with 7 bases aligning to TRBD1. CDR3 length: 17 amino acids. The junction had 10 bases not matched to a gene; V was cut back by 2 bases and J by 0 bases. Germline values: CDR1 SGHKS, CDR2 YYEKEE (reference sequence). The CDR3 nucleotides are TGTGCCAGCAGCTTACAACAGGGGCGGGTATCTAACTATGGCTACACCTTC. Encoded protein: CASSLQQGRVSNYGYTF. The variable domain in full, with the rest retrieved from reference TRBV5-5 and TRBJ1-2, is DAGVTQSPTHLIKTRGQQVTLRCSPISGHKSVSWYQQVLGQGPQFIFQYYEKEERGRGNFPDRFSARQFPNYSSELNVNALLLGDSALYLCASSLQQGRVSNYGYTFGSGTRLTVV.

V and J are TRBV10-1 and TRBJ2-5; 9 bases map to TRBD2. Looked up from germline, CDR1 is WNHNN and CDR2 is SYGVQD (reference sequence). This CDR3 spans 17 amino acids. The ends lost 4 bases at V and 5 bases at J; junction bases unmatched: 14. This chain's CDR3 is CASSAGGLAGARETQYF. The CDR3 nucleotides are TGCGCCAGCAGTGCCGGAGGTTTAGCGGGAGCGCGGGAGACCCAGTACTTC.

This clone was seen just once. This chain uses TRBV2 with TRBJ1-1; no clear D. V was trimmed by 7 bases and J by 1 base, leaving 16 bases between them. The CDR3 consists of 15 residues. CDR1 SNHLY and CDR2 FYNNEI come from the germline V gene. Written as DNA, the CDR3 is TGTGCCAGCACCACCCCAGAACGAGGGAACACTGAAGCTTTCTTT. It is translated as CASTTPERGNTEAFF.

V is TRBV28 and J is TRBJ1-6, with 9 positions matching TRBD1. CDR1 is MDHEN and CDR2 is SYDVKM in the germline V gene. The CDR3 runs to 15 residues. After removal of 7 bases from V and 9 bases from J, the junction contained 10 bases not matched to a gene. CDR3 region: CASIQGQGFSSPLHF. The DNA for the CDR3 is TGTGCCAGCATCCAGGGACAGGGTTTTAGTTCACCCCTCCACTTT.

The chain uses TRBV3-1 (or the pseudogene TRBV3-2) and TRBJ2-7, with D possibly being TRBD2 (5 bases). V lost 1 base to trimming and J lost 2 bases, with 9 bases between them. This CDR3 spans 14 amino acids. Germline V lookup: CDR1 LGHDT, CDR2 YNNKEL (reference sequence). CDR3 nucleotide sequence: TGTGCCAGCAGCCAAGCTAGCAACCCCTACGAGCAGTACTTC. Its translation: CASSQASNPYEQYF.

This chain links TRBV6-1 with TRBJ1-5, with D maybe TRBD1 (5 bases). The CDR3 runs 14 residues. In germline, CDR1 is MNHNS, CDR2 SASEGT. V was clipped by 6 bases and J by 6 bases, with 15 bases between them. The CDR3, as DNA: TGTGCCAGCAGAGCTAACCAGGGAGGTCAGCCCCAGCATTTT. This translates into CASRANQGGQPQHF.

The chain couples TRBV21-1 to TRBJ1-4. TRBV21-1 is tagged as a pseudogene. The CDR3 spans 15 residues. The CDR3 nucleotides are TGTGCCAGCAGTGGGGAGGATGCAACTAATGAAAAACTGTTTTTT. Translating gives CASSGEDATNEKLFF.

The chain employs TRBV7-3 and TRBJ2-2; 8 bases are a match to TRBD2. The CDR3 loop spans 16 amino acids. CDR1 is SGHTA and CDR2 is FQGTGA in the germline V gene. The junction had 8 bases not matched to a gene; V was cut back by 5 bases and J by 3 bases. CDR3 sequence (DNA): TGTGCCAGCAGCCCCTCCCCGGGGGGGTACACCGGGGAGCTGTTTTTT. Protein: CASSPSPGGYTGELFF.

The chain couples TRBV4-1 to TRBJ2-7, with 11 bases fitting TRBD2. This CDR3 has 16 residues. Per the germline V gene, CDR1 is MGHRA and CDR2 is YSYEKL. J was trimmed by 4 bases and V by 0 bases; bases with no gene match: 5. The CDR3 nucleotides read TGCGCCAGCAGCCAAGAAACGACTAGCGGGACTTACGAGCAGTACTTC. It is translated as CASSQETTSGTYEQYF.

V and J are TRBV11-3 and TRBJ1-4, with D uncertain. The CDR3 is 15 residues long. Germline V lookup: CDR1 SGHNT, CDR2 YENEEA. With 0 bases removed from V and 5 bases from J, the gap between germline ends came to 10 bases. In nucleotides, the CDR3 is TGTGCCAGCAGCTTAGATCATCCGGGAAATGAAAAACTGTTTTTT. Its protein is CASSLDHPGNEKLFF.

V and J are TRBV6-5 and TRBJ1-6; D is unresolved. The length of the CDR3 is 15 residues. V was clipped by 0 bases and J by 6 bases, with 9 bases between them. Germline CDR1 reads MNHEY; CDR2 reads SVGAGI. Written as DNA, the CDR3 is TGTGCCAGCAGTTACTCACAGTCTGGTAATTCACCCCTCCACTTT. Its protein product is CASSYSQSGNSPLHF.

The J gene is TRBJ1-2, the V gene TRBV27; D may be TRBD1 (5 bases). Germline V gene sequence: CDR1 MNHEY, CDR2 SMNVEV (reference sequence). The CDR3 covers 14 residues. Trimming left V 3 bases short and J 4 bases short, with 12 bases between. The CDR3 sequence is CASSFGGGFYGYTF. The DNA for the CDR3 is TGTGCCAGCAGTTTTGGGGGGGGTTTCTATGGCTACACCTTC.

J is TRBJ2-7 and V is TRBV2, with no clear D. Trimming took off 4 bases at V and 5 bases at J, with 6 bases between the two ends. Germline V gives CDR1 SNHLY, CDR2 FYNNEI. The CDR3 sequence is 11 residues long. CDR3 nucleotides: TGTGCCAGCAGTGTGCGGAACGAGCAGTACTTC. Encoded protein: CASSVRNEQYF.

The chain is built from TRBV6-5 and TRBJ1-5; D unresolved. Germline CDR1 reads MNHEY; CDR2 reads SVGAGI. V gave up 2 bases and J gave up 3 bases, with 8 bases separating them. The CDR3 is made up of 14 amino acids. The CDR3 DNA follows: TGTGCCAGCAGTTACGGAGGGAACAATCAGCCCCAGCATTTT. This encodes CASSYGGNNQPQHF.

The chain carries TRBV28 and TRBJ1-5; 7 bases are a match to TRBD1. V trimming: 4 bases; J trimming: 2 bases; junction bases outside the gene matches: 8. The CDR3 runs to 16 residues. Germline V lookup: CDR1 MDHEN, CDR2 SYDVKM. In nucleotides, the CDR3 is TGTGCCAGCAGTTCCAATACAGGGGTCGGCAATCAGCCCCAGCATTTT. Amino acid sequence: CASSSNTGVGNQPQHF.

The V and J genes are TRBV2 and TRBJ2-2, with D possibly being TRBD2 (7 bases). V lost 9 bases and J 6 bases, leaving 17 bases between the germline ends. Germline loops: CDR1 SNHLY, CDR2 FYNNEI. The CDR3 runs 14 residues. CDR3 amino acids: CASHRGLAAGELFF. DNA of the CDR3: TGTGCCAGTCATCGGGGGCTAGCGGCCGGGGAGCTGTTTTTT.

The chain carries TRBV9 and TRBJ2-7, with 10 bases aligning to TRBD1. CDR3 length: 18 amino acids. CDR1 is SGDLS, CDR2 YYNGEE, per germline. V lost 1 base, J lost 3 bases, and 13 bases stayed unmatched. CDR3 region: CASSVSTRRDRGVYEQYF. CDR3 in DNA: TGTGCCAGCAGCGTATCGACCCGACGGGACAGGGGAGTCTACGAGCAGTACTTC.

Turning to this clone: This CDR3 is also generated by other DNA sequences in the sample. The chain employs TRBV5-1 and TRBJ1-2, with unresolved D. Germline values: CDR1 SGHRS, CDR2 YFSETQ. V was pared by 0 bases and J by 5 bases, with 11 bases between. The CDR3 extends over 14 amino acids. In DNA, the CDR3 is TGCGCCAGCAGCTTGGAGGGCACGGGGTATGGCTACACCTTC. This encodes CASSLEGTGYGYTF.